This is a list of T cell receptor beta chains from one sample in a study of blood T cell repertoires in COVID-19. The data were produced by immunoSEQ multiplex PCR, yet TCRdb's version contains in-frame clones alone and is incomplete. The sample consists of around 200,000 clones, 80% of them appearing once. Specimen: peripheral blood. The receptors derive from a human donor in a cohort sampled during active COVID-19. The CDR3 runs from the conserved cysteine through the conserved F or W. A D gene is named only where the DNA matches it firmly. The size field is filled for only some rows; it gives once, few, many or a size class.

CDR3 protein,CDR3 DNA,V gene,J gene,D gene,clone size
CASSFQTNEKLFF,TGTGCCAGCAGTTTCCAAACTAATGAAAAACTGTTTTTT,TRBV27,TRBJ1-4,-,-
CASSLQLGAEQFF,TGTGCCAGCAGCCTACAACTAGGTGCTGAGCAGTTCTTC,TRBV11-3,TRBJ2-1,-,-
CASSPDTETNEKLFF,TGTGCCAGCTCACCGGACACAGAAACGAATGAAAAACTGTTTTTT,TRBV18,TRBJ1-4,-,-
CAWSVGGISNYGYTF,TGTGCCTGGAGTGTGGGGGGAATAAGCAACTATGGCTACACCTTC,TRBV30,TRBJ1-2,-,-
CASSRPGSYEQYF,TGTGCCAGCAGTAGACCGGGTTCCTACGAGCAGTACTTC,TRBV12-3/TRBV12-4,TRBJ2-7,-,-
CATSSGPTGVTYEQYF,TGTGCCACCAGCAGTGGTCCGACAGGGGTCACCTACGAGCAGTACTTC,TRBV15,TRBJ2-7,TRBD1,-
CASSLGEDRFTYEQYF,TGTGCCAGCAGCTTAGGAGAGGACAGGTTCACCTACGAGCAGTACTTC,TRBV7-2,TRBJ2-7,TRBD1,-
CASSGWGVSSTDTQYF,TGTGCCAGCAGTGGGTGGGGAGTTTCTAGCACAGATACGCAGTATTTT,TRBV27,TRBJ2-3,-,-
CSVGGPMNTEAFF,TGCAGCGTAGGGGGTCCCATGAACACTGAAGCTTTCTTT,TRBV29-1,TRBJ1-1,-,-
CASSKWTANTEAFF,TGTGCCAGCAGCAAGTGGACAGCGAACACTGAAGCTTTCTTT,TRBV3-1/TRBV3-2,TRBJ1-1,-,-
CASIPGNGNQPQHF,TGTGCCAGTATCCCCGGGAACGGCAATCAGCCCCAGCATTTT,TRBV19,TRBJ1-5,-,-
CASSYLAGSYEQYF,TGTGCCAGCAGTTACCTAGCGGGCTCCTACGAGCAGTACTTC,TRBV6-2/TRBV6-3,TRBJ2-7,TRBD2,-
CASLTSGGYEQYF,TGTGCCAGTCTAACTAGCGGGGGTTACGAGCAGTACTTC,TRBV6-5,TRBJ2-7,TRBD2,-
CASSRGPTFSGNTIYF,TGTGCCAGTAGTAGGGGGCCGACCTTCTCTGGAAACACCATATATTTT,TRBV19,TRBJ1-3,-,-
CASSLRGGPSPLHF,TGTGCCAGCAGCCTTCGGGGGGGGCCTTCACCCCTCCACTTT,TRBV3-1/TRBV3-2,TRBJ1-6,-,-
CASSEWRSNNEQFF,TGTGCCAGCAGTGAATGGCGGAGCAACAATGAGCAGTTCTTC,TRBV6-1,TRBJ2-1,-,-
CASIPGSRDRGPNEQFF,TGTGCCAGCATACCCGGTTCGAGGGACAGGGGACCCAATGAGCAGTTCTTC,TRBV2,TRBJ2-1,TRBD1,many
CASRSFGGGIYNEQFF,TGTGCCAGCAGGTCCTTCGGCGGGGGAATCTACAATGAGCAGTTCTTC,TRBV28,TRBJ2-1,TRBD2,-
CASSSRGPQGSGYTF,TGTGCCAGCAGCTCCCGAGGGCCACAGGGTTCTGGCTACACCTTC,TRBV5-8,TRBJ1-2,-,-
CASSNRGYEQYF,TGTGCCAGTAGTAACAGGGGTTACGAGCAGTACTTC,TRBV19,TRBJ2-7,TRBD1,-
CASSYGGPDTEAFF,TGTGCCAGCAGTTACGGGGGCCCGGACACTGAAGCTTTCTTT,TRBV6-5,TRBJ1-1,-,-
CASSQLIQGLYGYTF,TGCGCCAGCAGCCAGCTAATACAGGGTCTCTATGGCTACACCTTC,TRBV4-3,TRBJ1-2,-,-
CSASGGVMTGYTF,TGCAGTGCTAGTGGGGGCGTAATGACCGGCTACACCTTC,TRBV20-1,TRBJ1-2,-,once
CASRSGRTGYEQYF,TGTGCCAGCAGGTCGGGCAGGACAGGATACGAGCAGTACTTC,TRBV7-8,TRBJ2-7,TRBD1,-
CASSFSGRAADTQYF,TGTGCCAGCAGCTTTAGCGGGAGGGCCGCAGATACGCAGTATTTT,TRBV28,TRBJ2-3,TRBD2,-
CASSYSGGADTQYF,TGTGCCAGCAGTTACTCGGGGGGAGCAGATACGCAGTATTTT,TRBV6-5,TRBJ2-3,-,-
CASSLGGGEREKLFF,TGTGCCAGCAGTTTAGGAGGGGGCGAACGAGAAAAACTGTTTTTT,TRBV28,TRBJ1-4,TRBD1,-
CASRQTGTEEQFF,TGTGCCAGCAGGCAGACAGGGACTGAGGAGCAGTTCTTC,TRBV2,TRBJ2-1,-,-
CATSAGLNYGYTF,TGTGCCACCAGTGCTGGGCTGAACTATGGCTACACCTTC,TRBV24-1,TRBJ1-2,-,-
CASSTGANVLTF,TGTGCCAGCTCCACTGGGGCCAACGTCCTGACTTTC,TRBV3-1/TRBV3-2,TRBJ2-6,-,-
CASSSPRRLNTEAFF,TGTGCCAGTAGTTCCCCTAGGAGGTTGAACACTGAAGCTTTCTTT,TRBV19,TRBJ1-1,-,many
CASVRVSSYNEQFF,TGTGCCAGCGTCCGGGTGAGCTCCTACAATGAGCAGTTCTTC,TRBV6-5,TRBJ2-1,-,-
CASRQTGTVSSGANVLTF,TGTGCCAGTAGACAAACCGGGACAGTAAGCTCTGGGGCCAACGTCCTGACTTTC,TRBV19,TRBJ2-6,TRBD1,-
CASSKLAGVGEQYF,TGTGCCAGCAGCAAACTAGCGGGAGTTGGCGAGCAGTACTTC,TRBV9,TRBJ2-7,TRBD2,-
CASSPWVAGVEGEQFF,TGTGCCAGCTCACCATGGGTAGCGGGAGTAGAGGGTGAGCAGTTCTTC,TRBV18,TRBJ2-1,TRBD2,-
CASSEIGTGLGEQYF,TGTGCCAGCAGTGAAATCGGAACAGGGTTAGGTGAGCAGTACTTC,TRBV25-1,TRBJ2-7,-,-
CASSIEAGVIGELFF,TGTGCCAGTAGTATAGAAGCGGGAGTAATCGGGGAGCTGTTTTTT,TRBV19,TRBJ2-2,TRBD2,-
CASSQRGAIKHF,TGTGCCAGCAGCCAGCGGGGGGCGATTAAGCATTTT,TRBV3-1/TRBV3-2,TRBJ1-5,-,-
CASSKGRGGAISPLHF,TGTGCCAGCAGCAAAGGAAGAGGGGGGGCTATCTCACCCCTCCACTTT,TRBV21-1,TRBJ1-6,-,many
CASSLAGWGYTTSTDTQYF,TGTGCCAGCAGCTTAGCGGGTTGGGGCTACACCACTAGCACAGATACGCAGTATTTT,TRBV7-2,TRBJ2-3,-,-
CASSVHGDTQYF,TGTGCCAGCAGCGTACACGGAGATACGCAGTATTTT,TRBV9,TRBJ2-3,-,-
CASSLGPGEVNEKLFF,TGTGCCAGCAGCTTGGGACCGGGGGAGGTTAATGAAAAACTGTTTTTT,TRBV5-6,TRBJ1-4,-,once
CASSPIVYTQYF,TGTGCCAGCAGCCCCATTGTGTATACGCAGTATTTT,TRBV12-3/TRBV12-4,TRBJ2-3,-,-
CASSLRGEQPQHF,TGTGCCAGCAGTTTAAGGGGTGAGCAGCCCCAGCATTTT,TRBV12-3/TRBV12-4,TRBJ1-5,-,-
CSVGQSYEQYF,TGCAGCGTGGGACAGTCCTACGAGCAGTACTTC,TRBV29-1,TRBJ2-7,TRBD1,-
CASSQGWGLSNSPLHF,TGTGCCAGCAGCCAAGGATGGGGGCTAAGTAATTCACCCCTCCACTTT,TRBV3-1/TRBV3-2,TRBJ1-6,-,few
CASSLAGEAYEQYF,TGTGCCAGCAGCTTAGCGGGAGAAGCGTACGAGCAGTACTTC,TRBV7-2,TRBJ2-7,-,-
CASSSSGSPNNEQFF,TGTGCCAGCAGTTCTAGCGGGAGCCCCAACAATGAGCAGTTCTTC,TRBV6-2/TRBV6-3,TRBJ2-1,TRBD2,-
CASSYDRDRGLNEQFF,TGTGCCAGCAGTTACGACCGGGACAGGGGGTTAAATGAGCAGTTCTTC,TRBV6-5,TRBJ2-1,TRBD1,-
CASSPERRRNQPQHF,TGTGCCAGCTCACCAGAGAGGAGACGCAATCAGCCCCAGCATTTT,TRBV18,TRBJ1-5,-,-
CASSLVGRGIAYSNQPQHF,TGTGCCAGCAGCTTAGTAGGTAGGGGTATAGCATATAGCAATCAGCCCCAGCATTTT,TRBV7-8,TRBJ1-5,-,-
CASSWGQRNTEAFF,TGTGCCAGCAGCTGGGGACAGCGGAACACTGAAGCTTTCTTT,TRBV7-2,TRBJ1-1,TRBD1,-
CASSLAGGTYEQYF,TGTGCCAGCAGTTTAGCGGGAGGCACCTACGAGCAGTACTTC,TRBV28,TRBJ2-7,TRBD2,few
CASIQVIGPTYEQYF,TGTGCCAGCATCCAGGTTATAGGTCCTACCTACGAGCAGTACTTC,TRBV7-9,TRBJ2-7,-,few
CASSLGLAGGETQYF,TGTGCCAGCAGCTTGGGACTAGCGGGGGGAGAGACCCAGTACTTC,TRBV7-9,TRBJ2-5,TRBD2,-